This T cell receptor beta chain was sequenced in a study of cytomegalovirus exposure and HLA in healthy donors. The study's findings and limits: TCR beta chain V- and J-gene trimming was linked, in a later analysis, to a missense variant in DCLRE1C.

V lost 1 base and J 8 bases, leaving 9 bases between the germline ends. The CDR3 contains 13 residues. Germline loops: CDR1 SEHNR, CDR2 FQNEAQ (reference sequence). Primers for the PCR totalled 60 Vbeta and 13 Jbeta. Sequencing was performed with immunoSEQ multiplex PCR; in TCRdb, only in-frame clones are kept and a portion is missing. The sample records around 130,000 clones, approximately 80% being singletons. Worth noting for this clone: Antigen unknown.

The chain employs TRBV7-9 and TRBJ2-4; D is undetermined. The sequence was collected from a woman in her thirties or forties in good health and CMV-seronegative. The sequenced sample was PBMCs. CDR3 sequence (DNA): TGTGCCAGCAGCTTAGTGGGTCGGGACATTCAGTACTTC. This sequence encodes CASSLVGRDIQYF.